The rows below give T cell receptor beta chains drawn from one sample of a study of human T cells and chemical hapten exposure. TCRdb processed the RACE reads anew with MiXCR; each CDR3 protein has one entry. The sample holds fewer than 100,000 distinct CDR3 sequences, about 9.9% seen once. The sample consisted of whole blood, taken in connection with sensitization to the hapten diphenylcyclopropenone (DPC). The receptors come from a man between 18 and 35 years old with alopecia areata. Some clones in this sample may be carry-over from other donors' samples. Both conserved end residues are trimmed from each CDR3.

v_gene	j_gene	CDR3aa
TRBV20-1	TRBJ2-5	SARQYQETQY
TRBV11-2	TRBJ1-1	ASSFSQKTEAF
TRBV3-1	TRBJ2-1	ASSQDEVEQF
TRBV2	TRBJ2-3	ASRLLAGALDTQY
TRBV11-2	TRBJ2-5	ASSLDPQETQY
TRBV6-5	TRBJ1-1	ASSPGQGWAEAF
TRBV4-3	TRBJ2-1	ASSQESRSSYNEQF
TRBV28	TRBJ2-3	ASSPWGTGGPVGTDTQY
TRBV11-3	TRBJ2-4	ASSLGGTSYNIQY
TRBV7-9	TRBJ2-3	ASSLGTGSTDTQY
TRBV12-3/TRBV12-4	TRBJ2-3	ASSLTIQYTQY
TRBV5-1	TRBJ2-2	ASSLDPKRPTNTGELF
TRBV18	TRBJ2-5	ASSPRLQETQY
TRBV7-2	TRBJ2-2	ASSAYRELF
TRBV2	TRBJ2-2	ASSESFREFTGELF
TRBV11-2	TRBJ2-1	ASSSLIRGTGSSYNEQF
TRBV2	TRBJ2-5	ASSEAVAGISETQY
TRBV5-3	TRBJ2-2	ARTPKGLANTGELF
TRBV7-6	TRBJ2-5	ASSWSRGETQY
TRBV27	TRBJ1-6	ASSFSDSPLH
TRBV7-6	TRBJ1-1	ASSSGYRGRNTEAF
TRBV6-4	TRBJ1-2	ASSDSDRRSFGYT
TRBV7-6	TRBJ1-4	ASSRVARGQANEKLF
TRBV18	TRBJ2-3	ASSPPGLAGGLGTDTQY
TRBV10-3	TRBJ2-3	AITGLAGTDTQY
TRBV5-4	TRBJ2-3	ASSLGGGSTDTQY